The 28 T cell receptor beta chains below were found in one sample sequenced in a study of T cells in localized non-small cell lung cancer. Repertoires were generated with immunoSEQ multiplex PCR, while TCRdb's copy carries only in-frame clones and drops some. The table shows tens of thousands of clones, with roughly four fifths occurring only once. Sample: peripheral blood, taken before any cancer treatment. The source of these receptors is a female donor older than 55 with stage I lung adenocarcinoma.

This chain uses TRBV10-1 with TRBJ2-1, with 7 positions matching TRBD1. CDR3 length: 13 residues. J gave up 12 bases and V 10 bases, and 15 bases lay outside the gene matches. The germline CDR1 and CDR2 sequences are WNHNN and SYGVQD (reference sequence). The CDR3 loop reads CATRREIGQVQFF. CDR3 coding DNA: TGCGCCACCAGAAGAGAAATTGGACAGGTGCAGTTCTTC.

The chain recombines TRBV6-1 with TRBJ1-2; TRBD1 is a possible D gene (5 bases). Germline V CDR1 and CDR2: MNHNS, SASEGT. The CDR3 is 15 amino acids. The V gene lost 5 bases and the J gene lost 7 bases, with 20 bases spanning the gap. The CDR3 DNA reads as TGTGCCAGCAGTACCCTACAGGACCGACAGATTGGCTACACCTTC. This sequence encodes CASSTLQDRQIGYTF.

Here the CDR3 DNA reads TGTGCCAGCAGCAGAGGGACAGGGGCGACCGGGACTAGCACTGGTGAGCAGTTCTTC. Translating it yields CASSRGTGATGTSTGEQFF. This chain joins TRBV5-6 and TRBJ2-1; TRBD1 might be the D (10 bases). V lost 4 bases to trimming and J lost 9 bases, with 32 bases between them. Germline CDR1 reads SGHDT; CDR2 reads YYEEEE. CDR3 size: 19 residues.

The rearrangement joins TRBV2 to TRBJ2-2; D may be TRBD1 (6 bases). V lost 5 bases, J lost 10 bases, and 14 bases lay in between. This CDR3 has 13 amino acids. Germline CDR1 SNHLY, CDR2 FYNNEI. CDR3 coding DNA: TGTGCCAGCAGTCAAAACACAGGGTTGGAGCTGTTTTTT. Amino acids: CASSQNTGLELFF.

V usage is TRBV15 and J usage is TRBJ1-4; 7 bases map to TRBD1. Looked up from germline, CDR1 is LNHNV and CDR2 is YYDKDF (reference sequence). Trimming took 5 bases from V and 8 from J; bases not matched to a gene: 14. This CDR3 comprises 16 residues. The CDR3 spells CATSRHSGGQREKLFF. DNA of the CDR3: TGTGCCACCAGCCGCCACTCAGGGGGGCAAAGAGAAAAACTGTTTTTT.

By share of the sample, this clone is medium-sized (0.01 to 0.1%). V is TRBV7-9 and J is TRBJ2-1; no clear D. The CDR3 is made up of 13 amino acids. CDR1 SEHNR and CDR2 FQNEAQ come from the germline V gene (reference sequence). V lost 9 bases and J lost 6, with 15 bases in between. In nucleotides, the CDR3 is TGTGCCAGTGCATGGGCCGGGTTCAATGAGCAGTTCTTC. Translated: CASAWAGFNEQFF.

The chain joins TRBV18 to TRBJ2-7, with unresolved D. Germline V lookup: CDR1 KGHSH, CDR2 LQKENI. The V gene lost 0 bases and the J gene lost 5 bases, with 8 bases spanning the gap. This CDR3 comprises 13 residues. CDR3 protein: CASSPPRMNEQYF. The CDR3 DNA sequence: TGTGCCAGCTCACCACCGAGGATGAACGAGCAGTACTTC.

This CDR3 reads CASSLGPRAPDTQYF. The CDR3 DNA sequence: TGTGCCAGCAGCTTAGGCCCCAGGGCCCCAGATACGCAGTATTTT. The chain is built from TRBV11-3 and TRBJ2-3; tentatively, D is TRBD1 (5 bases). The V end lost 1 base, the J end lost 4 bases, and 12 bases lay between the germline ends. Germline-derived CDR1 and CDR2 are SGHNT and YENEEA. This CDR3 comprises 15 residues.

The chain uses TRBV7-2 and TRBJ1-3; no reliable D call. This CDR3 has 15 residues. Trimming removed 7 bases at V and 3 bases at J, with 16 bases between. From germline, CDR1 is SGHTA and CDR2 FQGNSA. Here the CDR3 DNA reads TGTGCCAGCAAGGGAAGGTCTATCGGTGGAAACACCATATATTTT. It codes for CASKGRSIGGNTIYF. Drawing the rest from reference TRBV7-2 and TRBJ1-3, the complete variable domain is GAGVSQSPSNKVTEKGKDVELRCDPISGHTALYWYRQSLGQGLEFLIYFQGNSAPDKSGLPSDRFSAERTGGSVSTLTIQRTQQEDSAVYLCASKGRSIGGNTIYFGEGSWLTVV.

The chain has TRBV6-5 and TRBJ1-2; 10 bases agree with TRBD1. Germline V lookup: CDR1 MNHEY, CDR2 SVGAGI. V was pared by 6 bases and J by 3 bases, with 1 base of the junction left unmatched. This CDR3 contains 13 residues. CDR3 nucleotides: TGTGCCAGCAGCGGACAGGGGGACTATGGCTACACCTTC. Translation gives CASSGQGDYGYTF.

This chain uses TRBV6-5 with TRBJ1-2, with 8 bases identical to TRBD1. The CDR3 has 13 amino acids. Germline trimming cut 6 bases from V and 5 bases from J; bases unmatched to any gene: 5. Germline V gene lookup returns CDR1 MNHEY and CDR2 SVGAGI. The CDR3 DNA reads TGTGCCAGCAGAACAGGGGGGGGATATGGCTACACCTTC. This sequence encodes CASRTGGGYGYTF.

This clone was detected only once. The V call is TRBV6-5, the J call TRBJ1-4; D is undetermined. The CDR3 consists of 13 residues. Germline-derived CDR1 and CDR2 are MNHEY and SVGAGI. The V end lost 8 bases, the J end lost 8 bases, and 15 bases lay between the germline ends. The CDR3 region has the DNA TGTGCCAGCCAGCGGCGGGTTGAGGAAAAACTGTTTTTT. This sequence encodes CASQRRVEEKLFF.

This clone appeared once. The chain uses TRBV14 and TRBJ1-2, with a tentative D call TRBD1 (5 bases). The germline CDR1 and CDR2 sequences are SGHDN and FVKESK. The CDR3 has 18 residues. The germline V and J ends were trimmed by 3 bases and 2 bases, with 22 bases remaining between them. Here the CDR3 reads CASSQTRDPRQPNYGYTF. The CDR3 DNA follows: TGTGCCAGCAGCCAGACCCGGGACCCACGACAACCCAACTATGGCTACACCTTC.

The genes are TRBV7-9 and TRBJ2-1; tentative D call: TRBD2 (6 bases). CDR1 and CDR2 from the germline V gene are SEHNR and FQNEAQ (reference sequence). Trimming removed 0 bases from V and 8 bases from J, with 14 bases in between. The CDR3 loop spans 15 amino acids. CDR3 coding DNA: TGTGCCAGCAGCTTAGCGGTGACGGGAGTAGATGAGCAGTTCTTC. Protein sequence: CASSLAVTGVDEQFF.

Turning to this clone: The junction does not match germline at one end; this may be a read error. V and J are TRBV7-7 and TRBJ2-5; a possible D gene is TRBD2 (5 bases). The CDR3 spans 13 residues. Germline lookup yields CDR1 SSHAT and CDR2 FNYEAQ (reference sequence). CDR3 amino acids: CASSLGLGETQYF. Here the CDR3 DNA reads TGTGCTAGCAGCCTAGGACTCGGAGAGACCCAGTACTTC.

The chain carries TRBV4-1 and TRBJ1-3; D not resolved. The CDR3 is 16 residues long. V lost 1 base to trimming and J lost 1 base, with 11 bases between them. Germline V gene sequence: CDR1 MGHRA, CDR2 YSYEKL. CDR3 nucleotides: TGCGCCAGCAGCCAAGCGGTGGGGAGTTCTGGAAACACCATATATTTT. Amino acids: CASSQAVGSSGNTIYF.

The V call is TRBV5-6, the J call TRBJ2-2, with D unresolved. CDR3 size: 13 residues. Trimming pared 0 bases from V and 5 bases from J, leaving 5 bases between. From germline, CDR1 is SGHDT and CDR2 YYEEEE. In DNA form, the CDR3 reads TGTGCCAGCAGCTTGGAGTTTACCGGGGAGCTGTTTTTT. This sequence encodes CASSLEFTGELFF.

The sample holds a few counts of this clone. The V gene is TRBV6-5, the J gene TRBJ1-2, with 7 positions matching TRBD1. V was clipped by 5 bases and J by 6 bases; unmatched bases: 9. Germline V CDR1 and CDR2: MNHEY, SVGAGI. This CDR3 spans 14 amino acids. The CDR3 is CASSQPGTADGYTF. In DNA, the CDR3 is TGTGCCAGCAGTCAACCTGGGACAGCGGATGGCTACACCTTC.

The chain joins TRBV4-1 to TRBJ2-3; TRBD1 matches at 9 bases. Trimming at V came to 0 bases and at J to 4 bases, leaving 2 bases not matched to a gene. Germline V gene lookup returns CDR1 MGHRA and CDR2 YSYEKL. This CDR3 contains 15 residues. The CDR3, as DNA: TGCGCCAGCAGCCAAGAACAGGGGGCAGCAGATACGCAGTATTTT. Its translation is CASSQEQGAADTQYF.

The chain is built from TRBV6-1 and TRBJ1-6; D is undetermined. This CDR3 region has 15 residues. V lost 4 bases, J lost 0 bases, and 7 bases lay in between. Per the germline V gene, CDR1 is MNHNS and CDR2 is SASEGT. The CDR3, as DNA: TGTGCCAGCAGTGGTCAGACCTCCTATAATTCACCCCTCCACTTT. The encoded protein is CASSGQTSYNSPLHF.

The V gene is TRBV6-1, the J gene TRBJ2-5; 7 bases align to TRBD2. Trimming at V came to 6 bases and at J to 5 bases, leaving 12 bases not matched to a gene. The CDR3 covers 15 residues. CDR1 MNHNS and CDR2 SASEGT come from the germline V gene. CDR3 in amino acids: CASRGSFSGWETQYF. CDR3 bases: TGTGCCAGCAGGGGCTCGTTTAGCGGGTGGGAGACCCAGTACTTC.

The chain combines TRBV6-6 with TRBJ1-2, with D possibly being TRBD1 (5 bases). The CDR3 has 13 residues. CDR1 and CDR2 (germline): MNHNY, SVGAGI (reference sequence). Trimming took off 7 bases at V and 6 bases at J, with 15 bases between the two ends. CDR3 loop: CASTKTGAHGYTF. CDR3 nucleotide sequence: TGTGCCAGCACAAAGACTGGGGCTCATGGCTACACCTTC.

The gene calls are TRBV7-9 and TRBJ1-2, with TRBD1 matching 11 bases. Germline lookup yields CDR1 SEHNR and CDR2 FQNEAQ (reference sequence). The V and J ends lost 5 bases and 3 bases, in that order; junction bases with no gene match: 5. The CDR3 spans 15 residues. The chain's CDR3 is CASSPLGQGDYGYTF. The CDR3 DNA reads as TGTGCCAGCAGCCCACTGGGACAGGGGGACTATGGCTACACCTTC.

DNA for the CDR3: TGTGCCAGCAGTAGACAAGGCGAGCAGTACTTC. This sequence encodes CASSRQGEQYF. This chain joins TRBV27 and TRBJ2-7; D is undetermined. V gave up 5 bases and J gave up 6 bases, with 8 bases separating them. Germline V lookup: CDR1 MNHEY, CDR2 SMNVEV (reference sequence). The CDR3 extends over 11 amino acids.

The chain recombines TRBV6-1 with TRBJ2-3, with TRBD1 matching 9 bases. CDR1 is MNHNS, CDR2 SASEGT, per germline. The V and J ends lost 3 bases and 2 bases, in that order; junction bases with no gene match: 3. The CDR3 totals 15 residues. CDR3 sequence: CASSETGGITDTQYF. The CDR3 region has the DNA TGTGCCAGCAGTGAGACAGGGGGTATCACAGATACGCAGTATTTT.

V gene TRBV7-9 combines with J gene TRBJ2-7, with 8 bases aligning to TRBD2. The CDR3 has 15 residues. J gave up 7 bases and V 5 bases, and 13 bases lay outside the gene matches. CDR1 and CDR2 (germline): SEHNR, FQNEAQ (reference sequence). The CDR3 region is CASSPLAGSSSEQYF. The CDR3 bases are TGTGCCAGCAGCCCGCTAGCGGGTAGCTCGTCTGAGCAGTACTTC.

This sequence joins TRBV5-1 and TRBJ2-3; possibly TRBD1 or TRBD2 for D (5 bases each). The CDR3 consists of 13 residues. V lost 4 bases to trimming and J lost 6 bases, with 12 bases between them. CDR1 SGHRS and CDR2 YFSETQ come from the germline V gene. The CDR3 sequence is CASSVGWGDTQYF. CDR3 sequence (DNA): TGCGCCAGCAGCGTCGGTTGGGGGGATACGCAGTATTTT. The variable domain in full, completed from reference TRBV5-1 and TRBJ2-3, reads KAGVTQTPRYLIKTRGQQVTLSCSPISGHRSVSWYQQTPGQGLQFLFEYFSETQRNKGNFPGRFSGRQFSNSRSEMNVSTLELGDSALYLCASSVGWGDTQYFGPGTRLTVL.

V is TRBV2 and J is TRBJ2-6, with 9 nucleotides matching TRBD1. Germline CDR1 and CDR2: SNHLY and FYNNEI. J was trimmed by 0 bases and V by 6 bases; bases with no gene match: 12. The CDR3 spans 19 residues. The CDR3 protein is CASRQPPGTGFSGANVLTF. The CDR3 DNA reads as TGTGCCAGCAGACAACCCCCCGGGACAGGGTTCTCTGGGGCCAACGTCCTGACTTTC.